The 6 T cell receptor beta chains reported below all come from one sample, sequenced in a study of cytomegalovirus exposure and HLA in healthy donors (TCRdb year 2017). Library preparation employed the immunoSEQ multiplex PCR assay. Entries here come from immuneACCESS through TCRdb and include only in-frame sequences with V and J called. Some clones fail to appear in such tables; in the studies checked, an unresolved V gene covers under half of the shortfall, and the cause of the remainder is unknown. The sample contains about 360,000 clones, 86% of them found a single time. The ten largest make up approximately 0.8% of the sample. Sequenced input: PBMCs. Receptor source: a woman aged 18 to 35 in good health and CMV-seronegative.

The chain uses TRBV28 and TRBJ2-1, with a tentative D call TRBD2 (6 bases). The CDR3 covers 16 residues. The V gene lost 6 bases and the J gene lost 4 bases, with 19 bases spanning the gap. The germline V gene encodes CDR1 MDHEN and CDR2 SYDVKM. The CDR3 protein is CASSSRWGLEYNEQFF. CDR3 coding DNA: TGTGCCAGCAGCTCACGGTGGGGACTCGAGTACAATGAGCAGTTCTTC.

The chain uses TRBV7-9 and TRBJ1-2; 10 positions agree with TRBD1. V shed 6 bases, J shed 2 bases, and the junction held 3 bases outside the gene matches. The CDR3 covers 14 residues. Germline V lookup: CDR1 SEHNR, CDR2 FQNEAQ (reference sequence). This chain's CDR3 is CASSMGQGNYGYTF. The CDR3 nucleotides read TGTGCCAGCAGTATGGGACAGGGGAACTATGGCTACACCTTC.

The chain carries TRBV30 and TRBJ2-2; maybe TRBD2 (6 bases). The CDR3 runs to 14 residues. CDR1 and CDR2 from the germline V gene are GTSNPN and SVGIG (reference sequence). The V and J ends lost 3 bases and 7 bases respectively, with 15 bases between them. The CDR3 DNA sequence: TGTGCCTGGAGACTACTAGCTGGAGGCGGGGAGCTGTTTTTT. This encodes CAWRLLAGGGELFF.

The chain combines TRBV7-9 with TRBJ2-2; no reliable D call. Germline CDR1 is SEHNR and CDR2 is FQNEAQ (reference sequence). This CDR3 spans 15 amino acids. Trimming shortened V by 1 base and J by 2 bases, and 8 bases separated the two germline ends. CDR3 sequence reads: CASSLVSVNTGELFF. The CDR3 DNA is TGTGCCAGCAGCTTAGTTTCAGTTAACACCGGGGAGCTGTTTTTT.

This chain connects TRBV27 to TRBJ1-6; TRBD1 agrees at 7 bases. Per the germline V gene, CDR1 is MNHEY and CDR2 is SMNVEV (reference sequence). The CDR3 consists of 17 residues. Germline trimming cut 2 bases from V and 9 bases from J; bases unmatched to any gene: 13. The CDR3 coding sequence is TGTGCCAGCAGTTTAGGGGGCATACAGGGGCTGGGTTCACCCCTCCACTTT. Protein: CASSLGGIQGLGSPLHF.

The rearrangement joins TRBV30 to TRBJ1-5; the D gene is possibly TRBD1 (5 bases). V was cut by 0 bases and J by 4 bases, with 10 bases left in between. Germline values: CDR1 GTSNPN, CDR2 SVGIG (reference sequence). The CDR3 consists of 14 residues. CDR3 nucleotide sequence: TGTGCCTGGAGTGTCGGGACTCTTAATCAGCCCCAGCATTTT. Translated: CAWSVGTLNQPQHF.